This T cell receptor (beta chain) is from a study of T-cell reconstitution after alpha-beta-depleted transplantation in children. Germline CDR1 and CDR2: SGHAT and FQNNGV. CDR3 length: 14 amino acids. The V end lost 4 bases, the J end lost 7 bases, and 16 bases lay between the germline ends. Library preparation (for TCRbeta) was performed with unique molecular identifiers. TCRdb called the PCR reads again in MiXCR, with one record for every CDR3 protein. In the table there are around 200,000 distinct CDR3 sequences, 8% to 10% of which are singletons. Material: PBMCs from the stem cell graft donor, obtained from the stem cell graft. The TCR sequence derives from a human donor who donated a stem cell graft to a child with acute lymphoblastic leukemia. The genes are TRBV11-2 and TRBJ1-2; TRBD1 might be the D (5 bases). CDR3 sequence (DNA): TGTGCCAGCAGCTCAGCGGCTGGGACGCCTGGCTACACCTTC. As protein: CASSSAAGTPGYTF.